This T cell receptor (beta chain) emerged from a study of Graves' ophthalmopathy and Graves' hyperthyroidism. The study's findings and limits: Predictions made by the model for ophthalmopathy progression reached 70.59% sensitivity and about 72% specificity.

The sequenced template was RNA, covering the TCR beta CDR3 region. Investigators did first-round RT-PCR with HTBI primers, then second-round multiplex PCR. TCRdb re-derived calls from the multiplex PCR reads in MiXCR, one entry per CDR3 protein. The sample lists 450,000 or so distinct CDR3 sequences, roughly an eighth seen once, with over 7.5% in the top ten. V was cut by 1 base and J by 0 bases, with 6 bases left in between. The germline V gene has CDR1 DFQATT and CDR2 SNEGSKA (reference sequence). This CDR3 is 13 amino acids long. This clonotype came up many times. Antigen: not known. The J gene is TRBJ2-5, the V gene TRBV20-1, with D uncertain. The sequenced material came from blood. This sequence was found in a young woman with Graves' ophthalmopathy. The CDR3 spells CSARGPNQETQYF. The CDR3 DNA sequence: TGCAGTGCTAGAGGGCCGAACCAAGAGACCCAGTACTTC.